The present TCR beta chain was sequenced within a study of blood T cell repertoires in COVID-19. Study-level background: From the United States, Italy and Spain came samples of acute and convalescent COVID-19.

The authors' processing: Researchers report that nucleated cell counts were estimated from reference gene primer amplification. TCRdb keeps only in-frame clones here, not all; method: immunoSEQ multiplex PCR. V, J and clone size reflect that table, while D and trimming were determined from the DNA. The sample gives 75,000 to 90,000 clones, roughly 78% of which show up once; roughly a third is in the top ten. CDR1 KGHSH and CDR2 LQKENI come from the germline V gene. Between the trimmed V and J ends, which lost 3 bases and 2 bases, there was a span of 10 bases. The CDR3 contains 14 residues. Seattle's cohort entered during active infection and was followed longitudinally.

V and J are TRBV18 and TRBJ2-5; D perhaps matches TRBD1 (6 bases). This sequence originates from a man between 60 and 75 years old with COVID-19, enrolled during active disease. Source material: peripheral blood. Written as DNA, the CDR3 is TGTGCCAGCTCACCTAGCAGGGGTCAAGAGACCCAGTACTTC. Amino acids: CASSPSRGQETQYF. Complete variable domain (other parts from reference TRBV18 and TRBJ2-5): NAGVMQNPRHLVRRRGQEARLRCSPMKGHSHVYWYRQLPEEGLKFMVYLQKENIIDESGMPKERFSAEFPKEGPSILRIQQVVRGDSAAYFCASSPSRGQETQYFGPGTRLLVL.